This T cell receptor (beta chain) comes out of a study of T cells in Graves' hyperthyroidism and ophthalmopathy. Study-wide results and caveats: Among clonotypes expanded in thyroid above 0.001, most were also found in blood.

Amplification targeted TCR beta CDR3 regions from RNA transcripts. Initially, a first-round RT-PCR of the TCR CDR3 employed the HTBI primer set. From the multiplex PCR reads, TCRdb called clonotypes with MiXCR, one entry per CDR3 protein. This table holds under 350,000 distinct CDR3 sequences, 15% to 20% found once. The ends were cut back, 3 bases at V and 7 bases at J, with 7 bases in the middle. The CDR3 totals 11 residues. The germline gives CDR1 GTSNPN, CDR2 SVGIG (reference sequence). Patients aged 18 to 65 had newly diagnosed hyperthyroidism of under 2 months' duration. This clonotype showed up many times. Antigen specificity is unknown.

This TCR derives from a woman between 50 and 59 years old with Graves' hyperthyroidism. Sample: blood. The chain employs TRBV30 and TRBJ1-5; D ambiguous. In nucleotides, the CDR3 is TGTGCCTGGAGCGGAGGGCAGCCCCAGCATTTT. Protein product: CAWSGGQPQHF.